These 32 T cell receptor beta chains came from one sample sequenced in a study of regulatory T cells in long-lasting Graves disease. Building the TCR beta libraries relied on iRepertoire HTBI primers, and CDR3 regions underwent Arm-PCR. Using its own MiXCR run on the multiplex PCR reads, TCRdb lists one record per CDR3 protein. The repertoire holds hundreds of thousands of distinct CDR3 sequences, with around 15% as singletons. Time point here: newly diagnosed GD, antithyroid drugs for less than 3 months. Scientists built the TCR library using RNA that was extracted from PBMCs. Another study also made use of these data, one on T cells in Graves' hyperthyroidism and ophthalmopathy.

The sample in question was peripheral blood mononuclear cells (PBMCs), obtained at new diagnosis, from a patient treated with antithyroid drugs. These receptors originate from a man between 35 and 55 years old with Graves disease.

This clonotype was observed many times. V is TRBV3-1 and J is TRBJ1-3, with D maybe TRBD1 (6 bases). This CDR3 is built from 15 residues. V lost 3 bases and J lost 5, with 14 bases in between. Looked up from germline, CDR1 is LGHDT and CDR2 is YNNKEL (reference sequence). CDR3 in DNA: TGTGCCAGCAGCCACTTTGACAGGACAAGAAACACCATATATTTT. This encodes CASSHFDRTRNTIYF.

This clonotype appeared many times. The chain joins TRBV11-2 to TRBJ1-1; the D gene is possibly TRBD1 (6 bases). The germline V gene has CDR1 SGHAT and CDR2 FQNNGV. CDR3 length: 14 amino acids. The V gene lost 5 bases and the J gene lost 4 bases, with 14 bases spanning the gap. In DNA form, the CDR3 reads TGTGCCAGCAGCCATAACAGGGTGCGCACTGAAGCTTTCTTT. Encoded protein: CASSHNRVRTEAFF.

The V call is TRBV18, the J call TRBJ2-2; D unclear. V gave up 3 bases and J gave up 3 bases, with 8 bases separating them. The germline gives CDR1 KGHSH, CDR2 LQKENI. CDR3 size: 14 residues. CDR3 sequence (DNA): TGTGCCAGCTCACCCCGCCTGGACACCGGGGAGCTGTTTTTT. Translated: CASSPRLDTGELFF.

Comments on this clonotype: One end of the junction fails to match germline, which may point to a read error. This chain connects TRBV12-3 or TRBV12-4 to TRBJ2-3; D remains ambiguous. The length of the CDR3 is 14 residues. CDR3 in DNA: TGCGCCAGCAGCCAACCGGGCCACACAGATACGCAGTATTTT. Encoded protein: CASSQPGHTDTQYF.

This clonotype was seen a handful of times. This CDR3 is CASSWGANQPQHF. The DNA for the CDR3 is TGTGCCAGCAGCTGGGGGGCGAATCAGCCCCAGCATTTT. V and J are TRBV7-8 and TRBJ1-5; possible D gene TRBD1, 6 bases. The germline V gene has CDR1 SGHVS and CDR2 FQNEAQ. The CDR3 is made up of 13 amino acids. V shed 4 bases and J shed 4 bases, with 8 bases lying between them.

This clonotype was seen at least ten times. In DNA, the CDR3 is TGTGCCAGCTCACCATTCCGGGGTGGCGACACTGAAGCTTTCTTT. Amino acids: CASSPFRGGDTEAFF. This chain links TRBV18 with TRBJ1-1; D is unclear. This CDR3 has 15 residues. CDR1 and CDR2 (germline): KGHSH, LQKENI. Trimming pared 2 bases from V and 3 bases from J, leaving 13 bases between.

In its sample, this clonotype was seen many times. V is TRBV11-3 and J is TRBJ1-3; tentatively, D is TRBD1 (5 bases). Germline CDR1 SGHNT, CDR2 YENEEA. This CDR3 spans 15 amino acids. The ends were cut back, 5 bases at V and 0 bases at J, with 11 bases in the middle. The CDR3 sequence: CASSPGAASGNTIYF. DNA of the CDR3: TGTGCCAGCAGCCCCGGGGCTGCCTCTGGAAACACCATATATTTT.

There are many counts of this clonotype. V usage is TRBV14 and J usage is TRBJ2-1; D is unclear. Germline V CDR1 and CDR2: SGHDN, FVKESK. CDR3 length equals 14 residues. Trimming left V 2 bases short and J 2 bases short, with 7 bases between. The CDR3 sequence: CASSQRQTYNEQFF. The DNA for the CDR3 is TGTGCCAGCAGCCAAAGGCAGACCTACAATGAGCAGTTCTTC.

Ten or more counts support this clonotype. The CDR3 loop is CASSAHRGVSPLHF. DNA of the CDR3: TGTGCCAGCAGTGCCCACAGGGGGGTTTCACCCCTCCACTTT. The chain couples TRBV25-1 to TRBJ1-6, with 8 bases aligning to TRBD1. Per germline, CDR1 MGHDK and CDR2 SYGVNS. This CDR3 has 14 amino acids. Losses at the gene ends were 4 bases for V and 9 bases for J; bases not matched to a gene: 5.

This clonotype was picked up many times. This chain joins TRBV7-2 and TRBJ1-3; 9 bases are a match to TRBD1. The CDR3 contains 14 residues. V was pared by 6 bases and J by 4 bases, with 4 bases of the junction left unmatched. CDR1 SGHTA and CDR2 FQGNSA come from the germline V gene. CDR3: CASRQGATGNTIYF. DNA for the CDR3: TGTGCCAGCAGACAGGGGGCAACGGGAAACACCATATATTTT.

The chain links TRBV4-2 to TRBJ2-1; 9 positions agree with TRBD2. TRBJ2-5 matches the DNA end more closely, so the J call is doubtful. Germline CDR1 reads LGHNA; CDR2 reads YNFKEQ. The CDR3 consists of 15 residues. The chain's CDR3 is CASSHDTGLAETQYF. CDR3 nucleotides: TGTGCCAGCAGCCACGATACGGGACTAGCAGAGACCCAGTACTTC.

There are many counts of this clonotype. The chain has TRBV7-8 and TRBJ2-4, with D perhaps given as TRBD1 or TRBD2 (5 bases each). Germline assignment: CDR1 SGHVS and CDR2 FQNEAQ. V lost 7 bases, J lost 7 bases, and 20 bases lay in between. CDR3 length equals 15 residues. This chain's CDR3 is CASKEDGTPANIQYF. The CDR3 nucleotides are TGTGCCAGCAAGGAGGACGGGACCCCAGCGAACATTCAGTACTTC.

This clonotype was detected once. V usage is TRBV12-3 or TRBV12-4 and J usage is TRBJ1-3; the D is unclear. The CDR3 has 15 amino acids. Trimming took off 7 bases at V and 0 bases at J, with 13 bases between the two ends. The CDR3 coding sequence is TGTGCCAGCACCGAGGACCGAGCCTCTGGAAACACCATATATTTT. Its translation: CASTEDRASGNTIYF.

This clonotype was found a few times. The gene calls are TRBV19 and TRBJ2-3, with D uncertain. Looked up from germline, CDR1 is LNHDA and CDR2 is SQIVND (reference sequence). The CDR3 length is 15 residues. With 2 bases removed from V and 6 bases from J, the gap between germline ends came to 15 bases. The CDR3 DNA is TGTGCCAGTAGTATACGGGCTCCCCCGGTGGATACGCAGTATTTT. It yields the protein CASSIRAPPVDTQYF.

This clonotype was observed at least ten times. The gene calls are TRBV9 and TRBJ1-1, with 9 positions matching TRBD1. Germline assignment: CDR1 SGDLS and CDR2 YYNGEE. CDR3 length equals 14 residues. V dropped 3 bases and J dropped 4; count of bases not matched to a gene: 4. The CDR3 loop is CASSGTGGGTEAFF. The CDR3 DNA sequence: TGTGCCAGCAGCGGAACAGGGGGCGGCACTGAAGCTTTCTTT.

This clonotype was counted ten times or more. This sequence joins TRBV5-1 and TRBJ2-1, with 10 bases that match TRBD1. This CDR3 region has 17 residues. Germline lookup yields CDR1 SGHRS and CDR2 YFSETQ. V shed 3 bases and J 0 bases; nucleotides not matched to a gene: 6. CDR3 sequence reads: CASSSRDRGFSYNEQFF. CDR3 nucleotide sequence: TGCGCCAGCAGCTCCCGGGACAGGGGATTCTCCTACAATGAGCAGTTCTTC.

This clonotype has at least ten counts. The V call is TRBV28, the J call TRBJ2-3; D might be TRBD1 (6 bases). The V gene lost 5 bases and the J gene lost 1 base, with 13 bases spanning the gap. Germline V gene sequence: CDR1 MDHEN, CDR2 SYDVKM. The CDR3 is made up of 15 amino acids. The CDR3 region has the DNA TGTGCCAGCAGTCGGGACAAACGGGGCACAGATACGCAGTATTTT. Its protein product is CASSRDKRGTDTQYF.

The table lists this clonotype with many counts. The rearrangement joins TRBV27 to TRBJ1-1, with 7 bases fitting TRBD1. After removal of 2 bases from V and 5 bases from J, the junction contained 8 bases not matched to a gene. Looked up from germline, CDR1 is MNHEY and CDR2 is SMNVEV (reference sequence). This CDR3 spans 15 amino acids. The CDR3 nucleotides are TGTGCCAGCAGTTTACTCCGGGCAGGGGGTACTGAAGCTTTCTTT. Translation: CASSLLRAGGTEAFF.

The CDR3 loop is CASSQELAGGGVVEKLFF. Here the CDR3 DNA reads TGTGCCAGCAGCCAAGAGTTGGCAGGAGGCGGGGTAGTTGAAAAACTGTTTTTT. V gene TRBV4-2 combines with J gene TRBJ1-4; D uncertain. The CDR3 extends over 18 amino acids. Germline lookup yields CDR1 LGHNA and CDR2 YNFKEQ. V lost 0 bases to trimming and J lost 7 bases, with 21 bases between them.

V and J are TRBV18 and TRBJ2-3; 10 bases line up with TRBD2. This CDR3 contains 16 residues. CDR1 is KGHSH and CDR2 is LQKENI in the germline V gene. With 2 bases clipped from V and 0 bases from J, the junction kept 2 bases outside the gene matches. CDR3 loop: CASSPTSGISTDTQYF. The DNA for the CDR3 is TGTGCCAGCTCACCAACTAGCGGGATCAGCACAGATACGCAGTATTTT.

This clonotype was observed a handful of times. The rearrangement links TRBV20-1 to TRBJ2-2; the D gene is possibly TRBD2 (7 bases). The germline CDR1 and CDR2 sequences are DFQATT and SNEGSKA (reference sequence). V was pared by 6 bases and J by 4 bases, with 18 bases between. The length of the CDR3 is 15 residues. CDR3 nucleotide sequence: TGCAGTGCCCAAGGCGGGGGCGCTCTCACCGGGGAGCTGTTTTTT. This gives the protein CSAQGGGALTGELFF.

This chain joins TRBV7-8 and TRBJ2-2; tentative D call: TRBD2 (7 bases). The V end was cut by 5 bases, the J end by 9 bases, with 16 bases between. The length of the CDR3 is 14 residues. Per germline, CDR1 SGHVS and CDR2 FQNEAQ. The CDR3 bases are TGTGCCAGCAGCCAACTGGGGGGGGGCCGGGAGCTGTTTTTT. The encoded protein is CASSQLGGGRELFF.

A remark on this clonotype: A far larger clone is off by one base, so a read error is likely. This chain uses TRBV13 with TRBJ1-2, with TRBD1 as a possible D gene (6 bases). Germline V gives CDR1 PRHDT, CDR2 FYEKMQ (reference sequence). This CDR3 comprises 13 residues. As DNA, the CDR3 is TGTGCCGGCAGTTACGCAACAGGGAAGGGCTACACCTTC. It yields the protein CAGSYATGKGYTF.

This clonotype was detected ten times or more. The rearrangement joins TRBV7-9 to TRBJ1-5; D gene uncertain. The CDR3 contains 14 residues. Trimming stripped 5 bases from V and 1 base from J, with 9 bases between. CDR1 and CDR2 (germline): SEHNR, FQNEAQ (reference sequence). This chain's CDR3 is CASSPRWSNQPQHF. The DNA of the CDR3 is TGTGCCAGCAGCCCCCGTTGGAGCAATCAGCCCCAGCATTTT.

This clonotype was recorded only once. The rearrangement links TRBV5-1 to TRBJ1-1; TRBD1 agrees at 8 bases. The germline V gene encodes CDR1 SGHRS and CDR2 YFSETQ. This CDR3 is built from 13 residues. Trimming took 2 bases from V and 6 from J; bases not matched to a gene: 3. Here the CDR3 DNA reads TGCGCCAGCAGCTTTCAGGGGGCGGCTGAAGCTTTCTTT. It yields the protein CASSFQGAAEAFF.

This clonotype was observed many times. The rearrangement uses TRBV7-8 and TRBJ2-1; perhaps TRBD2 as D (6 bases). CDR1 and CDR2 from the germline V gene are SGHVS and FQNEAQ. Between the trimmed V and J ends, which lost 4 bases and 5 bases, there was a span of 18 bases. This CDR3 has 16 amino acids. The CDR3 region is CASSSVKGLGHNEQFF. The CDR3 nucleotides are TGTGCCAGCAGCTCCGTCAAGGGACTGGGACACAATGAGCAGTTCTTC. Based on the CDR3 plus reference TRBV7-8 and TRBJ2-1, the full variable domain is GAGVSQSPRYKVAKRGQDVALRCDPISGHVSLFWYQQALGQGPEFLTYFQNEAQLDKSGLPSDRFFAERPEGSVSTLKIQRTQQEDSAVYLCASSSVKGLGHNEQFFGPGTRLTVL.

The CDR3: CAPWGQYF. The CDR3, as DNA: TGTGCCCCTTGGGGGCAGTATTTT. The chain is built from TRBV27 and TRBJ2-3; D is ambiguous. V lost 11 bases and J 11 bases, leaving 8 bases between the germline ends. CDR1 and CDR2 from the germline V gene are MNHEY and SMNVEV (reference sequence). The CDR3 is 8 amino acids.

J is TRBJ2-5 and V is TRBV5-6; 7 bases are shared with TRBD2. The CDR3 is made up of 14 amino acids. Germline V gene data show CDR1 as SGHDT and CDR2 as YYEEEE. The junction had 7 bases not matched to a gene; V was cut back by 4 bases and J by 4 bases. CDR3: CASSQGSGGETQYF. For the CDR3, the DNA is TGTGCCAGCAGCCAGGGTTCGGGGGGAGAGACCCAGTACTTC.

Ten or more counts support this clonotype. The chain is built from TRBV11-2 and TRBJ2-7, with TRBD1 identical over 7 bases. Trimming took 2 bases from V and 5 from J; bases not matched to a gene: 6. The CDR3 is 14 residues long. Germline V lookup: CDR1 SGHAT, CDR2 FQNNGV. The DNA for the CDR3 is TGTGCCAGCAGCTTATACAGGGGAAGCCACGAGCAGTACTTC. As protein: CASSLYRGSHEQYF.

This clonotype has a count of ten or more. This chain links TRBV6-5 with TRBJ2-3; no firm D call. This CDR3 is built from 13 residues. CDR1 and CDR2 (germline): MNHEY, SVGAGI. V gave up 2 bases and J gave up 1 base, with 4 bases separating them. The CDR3 sequence is CASSYPGTDTQYF. The CDR3 region has the DNA TGTGCCAGCAGTTACCCGGGCACAGATACGCAGTATTTT.

The sample holds a few counts of this clonotype. The chain has TRBV7-8 and TRBJ1-2; perhaps TRBD1 as D (6 bases). CDR1 is SGHVS and CDR2 is FQNEAQ in the germline V gene. This CDR3 contains 13 residues. V was pared by 2 bases and J by 8 bases, with 12 bases between. CDR3 nucleotide sequence: TGTGCCAGCAGCTTAAACAGGGAGGGGGGCTACACCTTC. Protein product: CASSLNREGGYTF. Full variable domain (rest looked up from reference TRBV7-8 and TRBJ1-2): GAGVSQSPRYKVAKRGQDVALRCDPISGHVSLFWYQQALGQGPEFLTYFQNEAQLDKSGLPSDRFFAERPEGSVSTLKIQRTQQEDSAVYLCASSLNREGGYTFGSGTRLTVV.

Ten or more counts support this clonotype. V gene TRBV7-3 combines with J gene TRBJ2-1; D perhaps matches TRBD2 (5 bases). V was cut by 2 bases and J by 4 bases, with 12 bases left in between. The germline V gene has CDR1 SGHTA and CDR2 FQGTGA. CDR3 size: 15 residues. CDR3 region: CASSLGYREYNEQFF. The CDR3 DNA follows: TGTGCCAGCAGCTTAGGATATCGGGAATACAATGAGCAGTTCTTC.